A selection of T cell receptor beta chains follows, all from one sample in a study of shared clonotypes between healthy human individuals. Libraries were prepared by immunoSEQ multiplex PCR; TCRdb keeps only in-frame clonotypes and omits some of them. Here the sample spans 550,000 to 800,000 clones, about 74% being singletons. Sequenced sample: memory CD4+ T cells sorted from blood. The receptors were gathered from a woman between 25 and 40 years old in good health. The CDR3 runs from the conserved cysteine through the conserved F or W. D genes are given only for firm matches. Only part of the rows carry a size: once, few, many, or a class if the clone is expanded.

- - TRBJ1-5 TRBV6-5 TGTGCCAGCAGGGCCGAAAGGGGGTCCCATCAGCCCCAGCATTTT CASRAERGSHQPQHF
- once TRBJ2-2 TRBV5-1 TGCGCCAGCAGCTCCCTCGGGAACACCGGGGAGCTGTTTTTT CASSSLGNTGELFF
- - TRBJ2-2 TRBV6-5 TGTGCCAGCAGTTGGCACGGGAGGAACACCGGGGAGCTGTTTTTT CASSWHGRNTGELFF
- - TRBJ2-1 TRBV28 TGTGCCAGCAGTTTGGGGTTCATGCAGTTCTTC CASSLGFMQFF
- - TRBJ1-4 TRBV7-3 TGTGCCAGCACACGGAGGGTACTAGGGTGGGAAAAACTGTTTTTT CASTRRVLGWEKLFF
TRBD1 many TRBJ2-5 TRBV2 TGTGCCAGCATGAAACAGGGGGCGCTTGAGACCCAGTACTTC CASMKQGALETQYF
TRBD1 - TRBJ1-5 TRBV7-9 TGTGCCAGCAGCTTAGGACAGGGGGCGTCGTTTCAGCCCCAGCATTTT CASSLGQGASFQPQHF
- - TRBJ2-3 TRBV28 TGTGCCAGCAGTTTTGGGGGGAGCCAGGATACGCAGTATTTT CASSFGGSQDTQYF
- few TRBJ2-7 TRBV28 TGTGCCAGCACCCTCATGGACACAAACGAGCAGTACTTC CASTLMDTNEQYF
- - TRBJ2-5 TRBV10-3 TGTGCCATCAGTGAGTCTGGGACCTTACAAGAGACCCAGTACTTC CAISESGTLQETQYF
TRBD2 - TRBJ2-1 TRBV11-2 TGTGCCAGCAGCCAAGATCAGAGCGGGGCCCCATCGTCTGAGCAGTTCTTC CASSQDQSGAPSSEQFF
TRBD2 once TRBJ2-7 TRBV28 TGTGCCAGCAGTTTGGCCTCCAGCGGGATAGACGAGCAGTACTTC CASSLASSGIDEQYF
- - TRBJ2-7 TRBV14 TGTGCCAGCAGCCGTGAAGCCAACCACGAGCAGTACTTC CASSREANHEQYF
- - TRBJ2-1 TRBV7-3 TGTGCCAGCAGCTTAAGTCTTATGAGCGATGAGCAGTTCTTC CASSLSLMSDEQFF
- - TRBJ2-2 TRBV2 TGTGCCAGCACTGCAGACACCGGGGAGCTGTTTTTT CASTADTGELFF
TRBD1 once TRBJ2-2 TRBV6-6 TGTGCCAGCAGTTACCCTGGGACAGGGTTGGGCGAGCTGTTTTTT CASSYPGTGLGELFF
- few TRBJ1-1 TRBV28 TGTGCCAGCAGTATGGTTGAAGCTTTCTTT CASSMVEAFF
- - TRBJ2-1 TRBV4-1 TGCGCCAGCAGCCAAGTGGGACACTTGTACAATGAGCAGTTCTTC CASSQVGHLYNEQFF
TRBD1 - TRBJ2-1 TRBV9 TGTGCCAGCAGCGTAACGGGACAGGGGGCAGGGGATGAGCAGTTCTTC CASSVTGQGAGDEQFF
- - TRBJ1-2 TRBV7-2 TGTGCCAGCAGCGGCCCCTTGGGGAACTATGGCTACACCTTC CASSGPLGNYGYTF
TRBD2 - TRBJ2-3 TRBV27 TGTGCCAGCAGTTTAAATCCGACGCTGTTGGCGGGAGTAGATACGCAGTATTTT CASSLNPTLLAGVDTQYF
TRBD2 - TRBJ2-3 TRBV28 TGTGCCAGCATTCTAGCGGGTTCTAGCACAGATACGCAGTATTTT CASILAGSSTDTQYF
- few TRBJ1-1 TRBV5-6 TGTGCCAGCAGCTTGGAGGTCGGGAATTTGAACACTGAAGCTTTCTTT CASSLEVGNLNTEAFF
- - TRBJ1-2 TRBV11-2 TGTGCCAGCAGCTTCAGAGGGGGCTACACCTTC CASSFRGGYTF
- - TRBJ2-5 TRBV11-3 TGTGCCAGCAGCTCCGACGGTAGCCAAGAGACCCAGTACTTC CASSSDGSQETQYF
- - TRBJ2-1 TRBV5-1 TGCGCCAGCAGCTCCGCGGGAAGCTCCTACAATGAGCAGTTCTTC CASSSAGSSYNEQFF
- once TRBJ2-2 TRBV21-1 TGTGCCAGCAGCAAAGTCCTAGCGGAGAACACCGGGGAGCTGTTTTTT CASSKVLAENTGELFF
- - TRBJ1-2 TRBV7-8 TGTGCCAGCAGCTTACCAAACCAGGGTAACTATGGCTACACCTTC CASSLPNQGNYGYTF
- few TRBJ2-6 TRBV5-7 TGTGCCAGCAGCTTACAAGGGGGTGGGATCTCTGGGGCCAACGTCCTGACTTTC CASSLQGGGISGANVLTF
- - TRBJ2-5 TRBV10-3 TGTGCCATCAGTGAGTCTAGGACAGAGGCGGAGACCCAGTACTTC CAISESRTEAETQYF
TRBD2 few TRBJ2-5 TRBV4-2 TGTGCCAGCAGCCAAGCCGGGACTAGCGGCGAGACCCAGTACTTC CASSQAGTSGETQYF
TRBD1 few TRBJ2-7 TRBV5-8 TGTGCCAGCGGGGAACCACAGGGGGCCTACGAGCAGTACTTC CASGEPQGAYEQYF
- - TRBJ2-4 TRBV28 TGTGCCAGCAGTGGAACAGGGTCTAACAAAAACATTCAGTACTTC CASSGTGSNKNIQYF
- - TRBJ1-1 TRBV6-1 TGTGCCAGCTTCCCGCGGGGGACCTTCGGGACTGAAGCTTTCTTT CASFPRGTFGTEAFF
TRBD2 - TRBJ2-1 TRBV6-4 TGTGCCACTAGAGGGGCGGGAGAAAGGGATGAGCAGTTCTTC CATRGAGERDEQFF
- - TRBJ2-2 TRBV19 TGTGCCAGTACAGTAGGCATCACCGGGGAGCTGTTTTTT CASTVGITGELFF
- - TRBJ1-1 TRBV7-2 TGTGCCAGCAGCAGGGACACCACCCTACACACTGAAGCTTTCTTT CASSRDTTLHTEAFF